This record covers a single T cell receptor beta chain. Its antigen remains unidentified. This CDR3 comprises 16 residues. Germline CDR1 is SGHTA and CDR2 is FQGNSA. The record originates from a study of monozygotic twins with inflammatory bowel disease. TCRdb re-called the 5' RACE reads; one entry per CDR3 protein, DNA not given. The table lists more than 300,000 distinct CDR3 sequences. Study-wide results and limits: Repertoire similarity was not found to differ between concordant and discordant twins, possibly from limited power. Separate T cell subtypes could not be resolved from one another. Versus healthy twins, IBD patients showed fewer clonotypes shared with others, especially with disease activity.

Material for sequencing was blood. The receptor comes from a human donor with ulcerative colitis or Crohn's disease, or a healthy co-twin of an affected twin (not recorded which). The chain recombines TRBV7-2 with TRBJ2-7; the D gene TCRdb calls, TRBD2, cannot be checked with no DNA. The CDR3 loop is CASSLVEAPSSYEQYF.